This TCR beta chain was identified during a study of CXCR3-negative and CXCR3-positive naive CD8 T cells. 5' RACE that incorporated UMI labels was used to prepare the TRB cDNA libraries. TCRdb processed the 5' RACE reads again and assigns one entry to each CDR3 protein, with no DNA. Its table lists 6,000 to 8,000 distinct CDR3 sequences. CDR3 length equals 11 residues. The germline V gene encodes CDR1 SQVTM and CDR2 ANQGSEA. Remarks on this clonotype: Its antigen is currently unknown.

Study-level findings and limits: Against CXCR3-negative naive cells, CXCR3-positive naive cells showed more hydrophobic TRB CDR3s. Most assays used freshly isolated PBMCs, as cryopreservation partially reduced CXCR3.

The specimen was naive CXCR3- CD8+ T cells from blood. Indicated subset: CD45RO-CCR7+CD27+CD95- naive CD8+ T cells lacking CXCR3 (TNR3-). V is TRBV29-1 and J is TRBJ2-1. This TCR was recovered from a human donor in good health. Some clones in this sample may be carry-over from other donors' samples. The CDR3 spells CSVEVSYEQFF.